This TCR beta chain derives from a study of blood T cell repertoires in COVID-19. In the study overall: Researchers got acute and convalescent COVID-19 samples from the United States, Italy and Spain. Sources were T cells, B-cell-depleted T cells, or PBMCs; the material itself was cDNA or gDNA.

The CDR3 contains 12 residues. CDR1 KGHSH and CDR2 LQKENI come from the germline V gene. V lost 0 bases and J lost 7, with 7 bases in between. This clone has just a few counts. Within the sample, other DNA sequences also encode this same CDR3. Original processing methods: How many nucleated cells were present was estimated from reference gene primer amplification. TCRdb's table, derived via immunoSEQ multiplex PCR, lists solely in-frame clones and lacks some. V and J calls and clone size follow that table, whereas D and trimming were derived from the DNA. The sample contains some 94,000 clones, more than 75% of which appear only once.

The source is a human donor in a cohort sampled during active COVID-19. Specimen: peripheral blood. The V gene is TRBV18, the J gene TRBJ2-7; tentative D call: TRBD2 (5 bases). CDR3 protein: CASSPPSGEQYF. The CDR3 DNA is TGTGCCAGCTCACCACCGTCGGGGGAGCAGTACTTC. Full variable domain (missing parts from reference TRBV18 and TRBJ2-7): NAGVMQNPRHLVRRRGQEARLRCSPMKGHSHVYWYRQLPEEGLKFMVYLQKENIIDESGMPKERFSAEFPKEGPSILRIQQVVRGDSAAYFCASSPPSGEQYFGPGTRLTVT.